The rows below give T cell receptor beta chains drawn from one sample of a study of blood T cell repertoires in COVID-19. Method: immunoSEQ multiplex PCR; TCRdb's copy keeps in-frame clones and lacks some. The sample carries fewer than 450,000 clones, approximately 89% recorded once. Material for sequencing was peripheral blood. The receptor set was obtained from a woman aged 50 to 60 with COVID-19, enrolled during active disease. The CDR3 runs from the conserved cysteine through the conserved F or W. A D gene is named only where the DNA matches it firmly. Rows give clone size only sometimes, using once, few, many, or a class for an expanded clone.

d_call	v_call	clone_size	j_call	cdr3_nt	cdr3_aa
NA	TRBV18	NA	TRBJ2-3	TGTGCCAGCTCACCACGGAGAGGGACAGATACGCAGTATTTT	CASSPRRGTDTQYF
TRBD1	TRBV6-5	few	TRBJ2-1	TGTGCCAGCAGTTACTCGTCCAGGGGGCCTTACAATGAGCAGTTCTTC	CASSYSSRGPYNEQFF
NA	TRBV9	NA	TRBJ2-5	TGTGCCAGCAGCGTTCCGGGGGAAGGAGAGACCCAGTACTTC	CASSVPGEGETQYF
NA	TRBV5-1	NA	TRBJ1-2	TGCGCCAGCAGGTCCCTGGGATCGGACAGTCTGGTCGCTAACTATGGCTACACCTTC	CASRSLGSDSLVANYGYTF
NA	TRBV19	NA	TRBJ1-5	TGTGCCAGTAGTGTAGGAGATTATAGCAATCAGCCCCAGCATTTT	CASSVGDYSNQPQHF
NA	TRBV5-5	NA	TRBJ2-1	TGTGCCAGCAGCTTGTCTTGGCGAGGCTCCTACAATGAGCAGTTCTTC	CASSLSWRGSYNEQFF
NA	TRBV6-5	NA	TRBJ1-2	TGTGCCAGCAGCCGCCGGGGGAGGGATGGCTACACCTTC	CASSRRGRDGYTF
TRBD1	TRBV12-3/TRBV12-4	once	TRBJ1-1	TGTGCCAGCAGGGGACAGGCGGGTAGTGAAGCTTTCTTT	CASRGQAGSEAFF
TRBD1	TRBV9	few	TRBJ1-5	TGTGCCAGCAGCCCGACAGGGGGCAATCAGCCCCAGCATTTT	CASSPTGGNQPQHF
NA	TRBV7-9	NA	TRBJ1-1	TGTGCCAGCAGCTCCCAGGACACTGAAGCTTTCTTT	CASSSQDTEAFF
TRBD1	TRBV7-9	NA	TRBJ2-7	TGTGCCAGCAGCCCAGGGGGACAGGGGAGAGAGCAGTACTTC	CASSPGGQGREQYF
NA	TRBV18	NA	TRBJ1-2	TGTGCCAGCTCCTCTTCCAGGGTTAACTATGGCTACACCTTC	CASSSSRVNYGYTF
NA	TRBV25-1	NA	TRBJ1-2	TGTGCCAGCAGTGCAACAGGATCCGGCTATGGCTACACCTTC	CASSATGSGYGYTF
NA	TRBV2	NA	TRBJ1-3	TGTGCCAGCAGTACGGTGTCTGGAAACACCATATATTTT	CASSTVSGNTIYF
NA	TRBV4-1	NA	TRBJ2-2	TGCGCCAGCAGCCAGGGGGGACAGCCCTTCACCGGGGAGCTGTTTTTT	CASSQGGQPFTGELFF
TRBD1	TRBV18	NA	TRBJ1-1	TGTGCCAGCTCACCGCAACCGGGACAGCACACTGAAGCTTTCTTT	CASSPQPGQHTEAFF
NA	TRBV9	NA	TRBJ1-3	TGTGCCAGCAGCGTAGCTCCAACGGCTGGAAACACCATATATTTT	CASSVAPTAGNTIYF
NA	TRBV21-1	NA	TRBJ1-1	TGTGCCAGCAGCACCCCAGGGCCGACCCTCGAGGCTTTCTTT	CASSTPGPTLEAFF
NA	TRBV5-4	NA	TRBJ1-2	TGTGCCAGCAGCCCACGCCCTAGACAGATCAACTATGGCTACACCTTC	CASSPRPRQINYGYTF
NA	TRBV3-1/TRBV3-2	few	TRBJ1-4	TGTGCCACTTCAGGGGATAATGAAAAACTGTTTTTT	CATSGDNEKLFF
TRBD2	TRBV14	NA	TRBJ2-1	TGTGCCAGCAGCCGACGGGGGGGCCCCTACAATGAGCAGTTCTTC	CASSRRGGPYNEQFF
NA	TRBV5-6	few	TRBJ1-3	TGTGCCAGCAGCTTCGGGGGAAACACCATATATTTT	CASSFGGNTIYF
NA	TRBV6-4	NA	TRBJ2-1	TGTGCCAGCAGTGCGCAAAGCTTTGACAATGAGCAGTTCTTC	CASSAQSFDNEQFF
NA	TRBV6-6	NA	TRBJ1-6	TGTGCCAGCAGTTACTCCGGGGCAGGGGATTCACCCCTCCACTTT	CASSYSGAGDSPLHF
TRBD1	TRBV27	NA	TRBJ1-4	TGTGCCAGCAGTTCCGGGACAGGGGTGGAAAAACTGTTTTTT	CASSSGTGVEKLFF
NA	TRBV4-2	NA	TRBJ1-3	TGTGCCAGCAGCCAAGAGGCTTCCGCGAGGGGAAACACCATATATTTT	CASSQEASARGNTIYF
TRBD1	TRBV11-3	NA	TRBJ2-7	TGTGCCAGCAGGCAGGGGGCGGGGGAGCAGTACTTC	CASRQGAGEQYF
TRBD1	TRBV7-9	NA	TRBJ1-2	TGTGCCAGCACCATCCTCGGGACAGCCTATGGCTACACCTTC	CASTILGTAYGYTF
NA	TRBV11-2	NA	TRBJ2-7	TGTGCCAGCAGCAGTCAAGAGGGAGGCGAGCAGTACTTC	CASSSQEGGEQYF
NA	TRBV5-1	NA	TRBJ1-1	TGCGCCAGCAGCCCACATAAGCGGGGGATGAACACTGAAGCTTTCTTT	CASSPHKRGMNTEAFF
TRBD2	TRBV5-1	NA	TRBJ2-3	TGCGCCAGCAGCTTGGGACTAGCCGACGATACGCAGTATTTT	CASSLGLADDTQYF
NA	TRBV19	NA	TRBJ1-2	TGTGCCAGTAGTATAGAGACCTCGGAGGGTGGCTACACCTTC	CASSIETSEGGYTF
TRBD1	TRBV5-1	NA	TRBJ1-4	TGCGCCAGCAGCTCGGGACAAACCGGGACAGGGGGGGAAAAACTGTTTTTT	CASSSGQTGTGGEKLFF
NA	TRBV7-9	NA	TRBJ1-2	TGTGCCAGCAGCCCAGGGGCTTTTAACTATGGCTACACCTTC	CASSPGAFNYGYTF
NA	TRBV2	few	TRBJ1-5	TGTGCCAGCAGCCCCCGACAGAACAATCAGCCCCAGCATTTT	CASSPRQNNQPQHF
NA	TRBV2	NA	TRBJ2-1	TGTGCCAGCAGTTCTAGGGACAAAGAGCAGTTCTTC	CASSSRDKEQFF
NA	TRBV10-3	NA	TRBJ1-1	TGTGCCATCAGCCATCTTGGGAGGACTGAAGCTTTCTTT	CAISHLGRTEAFF
NA	TRBV30	NA	TRBJ2-3	TGTGCCTGGAGTGTAGGGGCGGTCGCGGGCACAGATACGCAGTATTTT	CAWSVGAVAGTDTQYF
NA	TRBV4-1	NA	TRBJ2-5	TGCGCCAGCAGCCAACATATGCGGGAGACCCAGTACTTC	CASSQHMRETQYF
NA	TRBV20-1	NA	TRBJ1-3	TGCAGTGCTAGGGGGGGTAACACCATATATTTT	CSARGGNTIYF
TRBD1	TRBV7-8	NA	TRBJ2-6	TGTGCCAGCAGCTCCCGGACAGGCGGCCATGGGGCCAACGTCCTGACTTTC	CASSSRTGGHGANVLTF
NA	TRBV10-1	once	TRBJ2-2	TGCGCCAGCCGGAACGGGACTCCGAACACCGGGGAGCTGTTTTTT	CASRNGTPNTGELFF
NA	TRBV27	NA	TRBJ2-6	TGTGCCAGCAGTTTATCGGACACTGGGGCCAACGTCCTGACTTTC	CASSLSDTGANVLTF
TRBD2	TRBV6-1	NA	TRBJ2-1	TGTGCCAGCAGTGATGAGCGGGGGGGGGAGCAGTTCTTC	CASSDERGGEQFF
TRBD1	TRBV5-6	NA	TRBJ1-1	TGTGCCAGCGACAGGGGGCCAAACACTGAAGCTTTCTTT	CASDRGPNTEAFF